These 4 T cell receptor beta chains were all obtained from the same sample, sequenced in a study of T cells in Graves' hyperthyroidism and ophthalmopathy. RNA transcripts were the template for amplifying TCR beta CDR3 regions. An initial round of RT-PCR targeting the TCR CDR3 relied on the HTBI primer set. One entry per CDR3 protein results from TCRdb running MiXCR on the multiplex PCR reads. The data show about 700,000 distinct CDR3 sequences, 12% to 15% seen once. The specimen sequenced was blood. These receptors all come from a woman aged 18-30 years with Graves' hyperthyroidism.

The rearrangement uses TRBV11-2 and TRBJ1-4; TRBD1 matches at 8 bases. The CDR3 has 15 amino acids. V trimming: 5 bases; J trimming: 5 bases; junction bases outside the gene matches: 7. Germline-derived CDR1 and CDR2 are SGHAT and FQNNGV. CDR3 sequence: CASSPRTGKNEKLFF. CDR3 sequence (DNA): TGTGCCAGCAGCCCTAGGACAGGGAAGAATGAAAAACTGTTTTTT.

The sample holds many counts of this clonotype. The CDR3 coding sequence is TGTGCCTGGACACCGACGGGGAAATTCTACGAGCAGTACTTC. Translation gives CAWTPTGKFYEQYF. The V and J genes are TRBV30 and TRBJ2-7, with D maybe TRBD2 (5 bases). The CDR3 is 14 amino acids. The germline CDR1 and CDR2 sequences are GTSNPN and SVGIG (reference sequence). Trimming pared 4 bases from V and 3 bases from J, leaving 16 bases between.

This clonotype showed up many times. This chain uses TRBV2 with TRBJ2-2, with D possibly matching TRBD2 (7 bases). This CDR3 is 15 amino acids long. CDR1 and CDR2 from the germline V gene are SNHLY and FYNNEI. Trimming removed 5 bases from V and 7 bases from J, with 17 bases in between. The CDR3 region has the DNA TGTGCCAGCAGTCGACGTCGGGGGGCGGACGGGGAGCTGTTTTTT. It is translated as CASSRRRGADGELFF.

The rearrangement links TRBV7-9 to TRBJ2-7; D is unresolved. Per the germline V gene, CDR1 is SEHNR and CDR2 is FQNEAQ (reference sequence). V was shortened by 1 base and J by 5 bases, with 9 bases between the two germline ends. CDR3 length equals 13 residues. CDR3 DNA sequence: TGTGCCAGCAGCTTAGGCAATAATGACGAGCAGTACTTC. Protein: CASSLGNNDEQYF.